This T cell receptor (beta chain) originates from a study of shared clonotypes between healthy human individuals. Study context: Each donor's CD4 naive and CD4 memory cells filled three plates apiece, CD8 naive two, and CD8 memory one.

The CD4+ fraction was divided into a CD45RA+ naive subset and a CD45RA-negative memory subset. Sorted subsets were amplified in replicate PCRs using 200 ng DNA, tens of thousands of T cell genomes. Assay: immunoSEQ multiplex PCR; the TCRdb copy retains only in-frame clones and omits some. The repertoire holds 2,100,000 or so clones, with almost 96% as singletons. The ends lost 5 bases at V and 4 bases at J; junction bases unmatched: 6. The CDR3 contains 14 residues. The germline V gene encodes CDR1 SNHLY and CDR2 FYNNEI. The chain joins TRBV2 to TRBJ2-5; 8 bases agree with TRBD1. The sequence derives from a man between 18 and 35 years old in good health. The sample taken for sequencing was naive CD4+ T cells sorted from blood. The sample's subset: CD45RA+ positively selected. Here the CDR3 reads CASSRQGSGETQYF. The CDR3, as DNA: TGTGCCAGCAGTAGACAGGGGTCGGGAGAGACCCAGTACTTC.